This is a list of T cell receptor beta chains from one sample in a study of shared clonotypes between healthy human individuals. This table comes from immunoSEQ multiplex PCR, and its TCRdb copy is limited to in-frame clones, with some not included. The table includes around 2.5 million clones, roughly 93% detected once. Source material: naive CD4+ T cells from PBMCs. All receptors come from a young man in good health. Some clones in this sample may be carry-over from other donors' samples. Both conserved end residues are part of each CDR3. A D gene is named only where the DNA matches it firmly. Not every row has a clone size; where given, it reads once, few, many or a size class.

j_call: TRBJ2-7; clone_size: NA; v_call: TRBV19; cdr3_length: 12; d_call: NA; cdr3_aa: CAISTGRGEQYF; cdr3_nt: TGTGCCATTTCGACCGGGAGAGGCGAGCAGTACTTC
j_call: TRBJ1-4; clone_size: NA; v_call: TRBV6-1; cdr3_length: 13; d_call: NA; cdr3_aa: CASSRAVNEKLFF; cdr3_nt: TGTGCCAGCAGCAGGGCTGTAAATGAAAAACTGTTTTTT
j_call: TRBJ1-1; clone_size: few; v_call: TRBV29-1; cdr3_length: 12; d_call: NA; cdr3_aa: CSVTQGGTEAFF; cdr3_nt: TGCAGCGTAACCCAGGGCGGCACTGAAGCTTTCTTT
j_call: TRBJ2-7; clone_size: NA; v_call: TRBV7-2; cdr3_length: 13; d_call: NA; cdr3_aa: CASSQDPTGSVYF; cdr3_nt: TGTGCCAGCAGCCAGGACCCCACTGGAAGCGTGTACTTC
j_call: TRBJ2-7; clone_size: once; v_call: TRBV5-6; cdr3_length: 14; d_call: NA; cdr3_aa: CASSLLRNSREQYF; cdr3_nt: TGTGCCAGCAGCTTGCTGCGGAATTCCCGCGAGCAGTACTTC
j_call: TRBJ2-1; clone_size: NA; v_call: TRBV5-1; cdr3_length: 17; d_call: NA; cdr3_aa: CASSLVSVTSSYNEQFF; cdr3_nt: TGCGCCAGCAGCTTGGTATCAGTGACTAGCTCCTACAATGAGCAGTTCTTC
j_call: TRBJ2-2; clone_size: NA; v_call: TRBV5-4; cdr3_length: 16; d_call: NA; cdr3_aa: CASSLLYGANTGELFF; cdr3_nt: TGTGCCAGCAGCTTGTTATACGGGGCGAACACCGGGGAGCTGTTTTTT
j_call: TRBJ2-3; clone_size: NA; v_call: TRBV19; cdr3_length: 15; d_call: TRBD2; cdr3_aa: CASSGRAKSTDTQYF; cdr3_nt: TGTGCCAGTAGCGGGAGGGCCAAGAGCACAGATACGCAGTATTTT
j_call: TRBJ2-2; clone_size: NA; v_call: TRBV23-1; cdr3_length: 17; d_call: TRBD2; cdr3_aa: CASAQRPGTGGRGELFF; cdr3_nt: TGCGCCAGCGCTCAACGGCCGGGCACGGGGGGACGCGGGGAGCTGTTTTTT
j_call: TRBJ2-7; clone_size: once; v_call: TRBV5-1; cdr3_length: 13; d_call: NA; cdr3_aa: CASRRGESYEQYF; cdr3_nt: TGCGCCAGTCGGAGGGGCGAGTCCTACGAGCAGTACTTC
j_call: TRBJ1-1; clone_size: few; v_call: TRBV5-1; cdr3_length: 16; d_call: NA; cdr3_aa: CASSPVGAGMNTEAFF; cdr3_nt: TGCGCCAGCAGCCCAGTTGGGGCTGGAATGAACACTGAAGCTTTCTTT
j_call: TRBJ2-7; clone_size: NA; v_call: TRBV11-1; cdr3_length: 15; d_call: NA; cdr3_aa: CASQLAAGAYYEQYF; cdr3_nt: TGTGCCAGTCAATTGGCGGCGGGGGCCTACTACGAGCAGTACTTC
j_call: TRBJ2-1; clone_size: NA; v_call: TRBV18; cdr3_length: 17; d_call: TRBD2; cdr3_aa: CASSPTLVAGEDNEQFF; cdr3_nt: TGTGCCAGCTCACCCACGTTGGTGGCGGGAGAGGACAATGAGCAGTTCTTC
j_call: TRBJ1-5; clone_size: NA; v_call: TRBV9; cdr3_length: 14; d_call: NA; cdr3_aa: CASSPGQTYQPQHF; cdr3_nt: TGTGCCAGCAGCCCCGGACAGACATATCAGCCCCAGCATTTT
j_call: TRBJ2-1; clone_size: NA; v_call: TRBV14; cdr3_length: 14; d_call: NA; cdr3_aa: CASSTLSSYNEQFF; cdr3_nt: TGTGCCAGCAGCACATTAAGCTCCTACAATGAGCAGTTCTTC